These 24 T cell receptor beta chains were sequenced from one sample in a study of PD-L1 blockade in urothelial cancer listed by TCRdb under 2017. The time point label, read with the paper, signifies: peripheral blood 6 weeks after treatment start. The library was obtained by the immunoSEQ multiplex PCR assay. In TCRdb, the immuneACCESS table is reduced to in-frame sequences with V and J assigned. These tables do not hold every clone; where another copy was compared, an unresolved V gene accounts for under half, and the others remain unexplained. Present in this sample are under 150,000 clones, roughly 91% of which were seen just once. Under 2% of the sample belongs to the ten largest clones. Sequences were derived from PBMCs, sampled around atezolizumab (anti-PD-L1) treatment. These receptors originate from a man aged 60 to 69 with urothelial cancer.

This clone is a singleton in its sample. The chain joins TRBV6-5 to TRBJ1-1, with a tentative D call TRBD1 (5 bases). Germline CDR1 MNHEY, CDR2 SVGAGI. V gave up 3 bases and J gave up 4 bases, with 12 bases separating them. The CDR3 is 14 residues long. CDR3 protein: CASSYGGGTTEAFF. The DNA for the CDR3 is TGTGCCAGCAGTTATGGGGGAGGGACCACTGAAGCTTTCTTT.

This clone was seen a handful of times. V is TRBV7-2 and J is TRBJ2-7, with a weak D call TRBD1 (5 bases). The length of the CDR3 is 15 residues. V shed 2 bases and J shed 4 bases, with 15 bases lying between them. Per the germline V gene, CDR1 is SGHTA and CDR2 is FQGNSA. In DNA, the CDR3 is TGTGCCAGCAGCTTAAGGCGATCAGGGCTGTACGAGCAGTACTTC. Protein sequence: CASSLRRSGLYEQYF.

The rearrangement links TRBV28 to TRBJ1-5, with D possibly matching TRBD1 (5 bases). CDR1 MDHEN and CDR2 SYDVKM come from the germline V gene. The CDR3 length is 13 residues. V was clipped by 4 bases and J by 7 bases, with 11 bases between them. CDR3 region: CASSSGFSQPQHF. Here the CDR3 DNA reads TGTGCCAGCAGTTCAGGGTTCAGCCAGCCCCAGCATTTT.

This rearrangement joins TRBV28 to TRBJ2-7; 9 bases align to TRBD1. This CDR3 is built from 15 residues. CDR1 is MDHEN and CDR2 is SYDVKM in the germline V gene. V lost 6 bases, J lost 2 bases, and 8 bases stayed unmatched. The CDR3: CASRGGGQGAYEQYF. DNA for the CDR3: TGTGCCAGCAGGGGCGGGGGACAGGGAGCCTACGAGCAGTACTTC.

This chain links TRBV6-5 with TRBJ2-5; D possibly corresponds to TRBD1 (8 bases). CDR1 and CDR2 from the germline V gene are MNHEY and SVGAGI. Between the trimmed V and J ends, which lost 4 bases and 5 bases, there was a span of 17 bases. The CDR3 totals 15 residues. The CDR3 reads CASSSTTGGGETQYF. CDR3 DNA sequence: TGTGCCAGCAGTTCCACTACAGGGGGAGGGGAGACCCAGTACTTC.

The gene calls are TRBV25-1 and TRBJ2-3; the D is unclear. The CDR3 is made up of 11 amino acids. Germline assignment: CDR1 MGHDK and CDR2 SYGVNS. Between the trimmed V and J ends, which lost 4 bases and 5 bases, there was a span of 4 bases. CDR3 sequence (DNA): TGTGCCAGCAGTGCAGGAGATACGCAGTATTTT. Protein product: CASSAGDTQYF.

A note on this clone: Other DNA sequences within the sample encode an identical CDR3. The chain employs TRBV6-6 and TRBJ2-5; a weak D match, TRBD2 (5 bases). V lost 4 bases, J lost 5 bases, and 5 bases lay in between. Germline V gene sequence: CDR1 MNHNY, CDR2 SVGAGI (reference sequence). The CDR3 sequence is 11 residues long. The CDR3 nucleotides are TGTGCCAGCAGTTCGGGGGAGACCCAGTACTTC. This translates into CASSSGETQYF.

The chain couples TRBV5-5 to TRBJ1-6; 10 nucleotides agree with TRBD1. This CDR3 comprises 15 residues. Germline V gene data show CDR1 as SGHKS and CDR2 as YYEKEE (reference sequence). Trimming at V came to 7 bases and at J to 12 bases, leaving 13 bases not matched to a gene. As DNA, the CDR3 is TGTGCCAGCCAAAGTGCCGGGACAGGGGTGGGACCCCTCCACTTT. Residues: CASQSAGTGVGPLHF.

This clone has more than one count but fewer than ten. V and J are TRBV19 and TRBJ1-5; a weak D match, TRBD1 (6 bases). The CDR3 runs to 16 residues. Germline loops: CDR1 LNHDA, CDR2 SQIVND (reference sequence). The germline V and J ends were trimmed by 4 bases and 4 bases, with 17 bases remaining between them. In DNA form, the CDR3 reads TGTGCCAGTAGTAGTAGTAGGACAGAGAATAATCAGCCCCAGCATTTT. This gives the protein CASSSSRTENNQPQHF.

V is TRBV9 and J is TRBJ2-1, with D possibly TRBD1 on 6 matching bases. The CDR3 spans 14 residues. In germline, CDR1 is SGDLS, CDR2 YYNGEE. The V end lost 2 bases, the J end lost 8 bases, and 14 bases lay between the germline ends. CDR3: CASSVSSDSYEQFF. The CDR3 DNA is TGTGCCAGCAGCGTTTCCTCGGACAGCTATGAGCAGTTCTTC.

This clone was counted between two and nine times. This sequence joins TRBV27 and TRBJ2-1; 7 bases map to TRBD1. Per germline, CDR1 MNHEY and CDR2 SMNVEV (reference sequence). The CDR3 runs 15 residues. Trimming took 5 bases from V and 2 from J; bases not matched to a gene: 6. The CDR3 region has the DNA TGTGCCAGCAGTCCTACAGGGGCCCCCTACAATGAGCAGTTCTTC. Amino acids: CASSPTGAPYNEQFF.

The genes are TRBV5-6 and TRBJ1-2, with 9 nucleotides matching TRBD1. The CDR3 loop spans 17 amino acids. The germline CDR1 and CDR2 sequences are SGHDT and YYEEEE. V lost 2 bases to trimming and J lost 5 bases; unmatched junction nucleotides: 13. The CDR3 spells CASSFGTGTGLMYGYTF. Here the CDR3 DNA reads TGTGCCAGCAGCTTCGGGACCGGGACAGGGTTAATGTATGGCTACACCTTC.

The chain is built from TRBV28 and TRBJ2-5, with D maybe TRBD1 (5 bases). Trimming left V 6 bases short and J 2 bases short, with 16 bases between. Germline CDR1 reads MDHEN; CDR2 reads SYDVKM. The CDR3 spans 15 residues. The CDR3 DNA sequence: TGTGCCAGCAGACCCACAAGGGGTTGGCAAGAGACCCAGTACTTC. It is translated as CASRPTRGWQETQYF.

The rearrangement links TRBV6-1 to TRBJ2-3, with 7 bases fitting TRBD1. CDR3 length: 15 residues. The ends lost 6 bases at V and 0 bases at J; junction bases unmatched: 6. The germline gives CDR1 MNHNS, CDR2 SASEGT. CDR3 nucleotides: TGTGCCAGCAGCGAGCTGACAGGGAGCACAGATACGCAGTATTTT. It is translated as CASSELTGSTDTQYF.

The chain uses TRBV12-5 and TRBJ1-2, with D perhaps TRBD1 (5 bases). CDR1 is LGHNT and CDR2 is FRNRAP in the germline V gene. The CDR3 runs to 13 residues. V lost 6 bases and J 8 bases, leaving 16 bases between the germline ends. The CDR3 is CASGGTGGYGYTF. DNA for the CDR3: TGTGCTAGTGGCGGGACTGGGGGGTACGGCTACACCTTC.

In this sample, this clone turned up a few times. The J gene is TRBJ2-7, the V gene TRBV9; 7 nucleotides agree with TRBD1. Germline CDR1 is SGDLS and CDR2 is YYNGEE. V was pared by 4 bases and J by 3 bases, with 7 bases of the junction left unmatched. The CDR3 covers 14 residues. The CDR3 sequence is CASSRGGQSYEQYF. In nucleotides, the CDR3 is TGTGCCAGCAGCCGTGGGGGACAGAGCTACGAGCAGTACTTC. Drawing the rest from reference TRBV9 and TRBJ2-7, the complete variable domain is DSGVTQTPKHLITATGQRVTLRCSPRSGDLSVYWYQQSLDQGLQFLIQYYNGEERAKGNILERFSAQQFPDLHSELNLSSLELGDSALYFCASSRGGQSYEQYFGPGTRLTVT.

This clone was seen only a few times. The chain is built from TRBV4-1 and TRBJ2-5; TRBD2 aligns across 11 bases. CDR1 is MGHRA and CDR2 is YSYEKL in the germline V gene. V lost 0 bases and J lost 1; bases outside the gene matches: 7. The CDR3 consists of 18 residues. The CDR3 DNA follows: TGCGCCAGCAGCCAAGATATGACGCTAGCGGGGGGCCAAGAGACCCAGTACTTC. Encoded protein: CASSQDMTLAGGQETQYF.

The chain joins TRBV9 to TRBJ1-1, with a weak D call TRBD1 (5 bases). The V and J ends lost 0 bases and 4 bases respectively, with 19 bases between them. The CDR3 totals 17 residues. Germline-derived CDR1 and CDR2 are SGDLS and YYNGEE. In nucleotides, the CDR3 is TGTGCCAGCAGCGTAGGACCCCCCTCAGGCGGGGGCACTGAAGCTTTCTTT. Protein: CASSVGPPSGGGTEAFF. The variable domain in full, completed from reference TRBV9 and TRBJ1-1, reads DSGVTQTPKHLITATGQRVTLRCSPRSGDLSVYWYQQSLDQGLQFLIQYYNGEERAKGNILERFSAQQFPDLHSELNLSSLELGDSALYFCASSVGPPSGGGTEAFFGQGTRLTVV.

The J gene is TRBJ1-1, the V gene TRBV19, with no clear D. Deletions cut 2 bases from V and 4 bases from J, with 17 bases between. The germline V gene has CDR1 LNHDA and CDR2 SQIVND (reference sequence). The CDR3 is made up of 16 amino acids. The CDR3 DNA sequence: TGTGCCAGTAGTATACCCTGGTCCAGTACGGGCACTGAAGCTTTCTTT. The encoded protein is CASSIPWSSTGTEAFF. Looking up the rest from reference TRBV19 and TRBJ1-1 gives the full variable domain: DGGITQSPKYLFRKEGQNVTLSCEQNLNHDAMYWYRQDPGQGLRLIYYSQIVNDFQKGDIAEGYSVSREKKESFPLTVTSAQKNPTAFYLCASSIPWSSTGTEAFFGQGTRLTVV.

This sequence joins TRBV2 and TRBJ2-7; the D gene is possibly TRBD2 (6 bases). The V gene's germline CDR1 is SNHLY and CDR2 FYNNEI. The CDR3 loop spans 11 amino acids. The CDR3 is CATRGSYEQYF. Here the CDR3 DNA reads TGTGCTACGCGGGGATCCTACGAGCAGTACTTC.

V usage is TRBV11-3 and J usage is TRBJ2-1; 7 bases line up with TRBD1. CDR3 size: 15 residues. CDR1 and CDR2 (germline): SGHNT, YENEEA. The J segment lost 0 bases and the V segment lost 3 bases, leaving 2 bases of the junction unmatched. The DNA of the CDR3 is TGTGCCAGCAGCTTCCGGACAGGCTCCTACAATGAGCAGTTCTTC. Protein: CASSFRTGSYNEQFF.

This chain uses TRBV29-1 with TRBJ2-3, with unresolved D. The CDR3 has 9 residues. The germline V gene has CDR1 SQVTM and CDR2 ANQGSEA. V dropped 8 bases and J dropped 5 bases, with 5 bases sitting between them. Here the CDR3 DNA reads TGCAGCAATAGAGATACGCAGTATTTT. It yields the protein CSNRDTQYF.

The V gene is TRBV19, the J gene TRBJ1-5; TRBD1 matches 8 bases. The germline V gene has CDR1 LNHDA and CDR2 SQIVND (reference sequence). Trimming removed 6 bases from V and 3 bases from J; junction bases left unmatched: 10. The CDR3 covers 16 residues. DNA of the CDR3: TGTGCCAGTAGGGACGACAGGGGATCGGTCAATCAGCCCCAGCATTTT. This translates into CASRDDRGSVNQPQHF.

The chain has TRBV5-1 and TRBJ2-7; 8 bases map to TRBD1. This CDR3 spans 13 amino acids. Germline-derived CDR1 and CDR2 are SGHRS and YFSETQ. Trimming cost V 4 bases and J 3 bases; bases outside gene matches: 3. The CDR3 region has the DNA TGCGCCAGCAGCCTGGGACAGGACTACGAGCAGTACTTC. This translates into CASSLGQDYEQYF. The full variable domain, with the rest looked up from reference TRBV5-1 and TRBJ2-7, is KAGVTQTPRYLIKTRGQQVTLSCSPISGHRSVSWYQQTPGQGLQFLFEYFSETQRNKGNFPGRFSGRQFSNSRSEMNVSTLELGDSALYLCASSLGQDYEQYFGPGTRLTVT.